This T cell receptor beta chain was identified during a study of early T cells in non-severe SARS-CoV-2 infection. Background on the study: Chains were not paired, and sequencing was done on bulk RNA from unsorted whole blood.

The V and J ends lost 2 bases and 4 bases respectively, with 3 bases between them. Germline CDR1 is LGHDT and CDR2 is YNNKEL (reference sequence). The CDR3 consists of 11 residues. Study-level results: The VDJdb matching leaned toward anti-spike CD8 responses and overlooked private and CD4 specificities.

As part of library construction, unique molecular identifiers were attached to individual cDNA molecules. TCRdb analysed the 5' RACE reads with MiXCR anew, one entry per CDR3 protein. The sample includes 90,000 to 130,000 distinct CDR3 sequences, roughly 12% of them seen just once. This clonotype was seen repeatedly, ten times or more. Its specificity is unknown. This specimen was whole blood, taken at baseline. V is TRBV3-1 and J is TRBJ2-7; D gene unclear. The clonotype was recovered from an adult who was a healthcare worker with PCR-confirmed SARS-CoV-2 infection or an uninfected control (not recorded which). DNA for the CDR3: TGTGCCAGCAGCCAACTTTACGAGCAGTACTTC. Residues: CASSQLYEQYF.